This entry features one T cell receptor beta chain sequence. The source of the sample is a study of graft-versus-host responses after intestinal transplantation. Data came from immunoSEQ multiplex PCR; TCRdb stores just in-frame clones and leaves some out. The table shows under 75,000 clones, with around 86% occurring only once. Intraepithelial and lamina propria lymphocytes were freed from processed graft tissue. This material consisted of ileum tissue, taken less than 400 days after transplant. This clonotype originated in a human patient who received an intestinal transplant, so some T cells may come from the graft donor.

The CDR3 DNA follows: TGTGCCAGCAGCTTGGGGGGTGCCGACCAAGAGACCCAGTACTTC. Amino acids: CASSLGGADQETQYF. V and J are TRBV7-3 and TRBJ2-5; maybe TRBD2 (6 bases). Trimming took off 3 bases at V and 0 bases at J, with 11 bases between the two ends. This CDR3 region has 15 residues. Germline CDR1 reads SGHTA; CDR2 reads FQGTGA.